This T cell receptor (beta chain) was retrieved from a study of cytomegalovirus exposure and HLA in healthy donors. Study observations and caveats: Previous analysis showed most TCR beta V segments were productive about 87% or about 30% of the time.

V was pared by 3 bases and J by 0 bases, with 7 bases of the junction left unmatched. The CDR3 totals 18 residues. CDR1 is MDHEN and CDR2 is SYDVKM in the germline V gene. Researchers ran the PCR with 60 Vbeta and 13 Jbeta primers. Sequencing was performed with immunoSEQ multiplex PCR; in TCRdb, only in-frame clones are kept and a portion is missing. Counted here are more than 110,000 clones, 60% to 85% occurring once; the ten biggest clones make up roughly 1.3%. With regard to this clone: Antigen: not known.

This sequence originates from a male donor in good health and CMV-seropositive. The sample consisted of PBMCs. This chain joins TRBV28 and TRBJ2-1, with 11 bases identical to TRBD1. CDR3 amino acids: CASSFGQGARGSYNEQFF. CDR3 bases: TGTGCCAGCAGTTTTGGACAGGGGGCCAGAGGCTCCTACAATGAGCAGTTCTTC.